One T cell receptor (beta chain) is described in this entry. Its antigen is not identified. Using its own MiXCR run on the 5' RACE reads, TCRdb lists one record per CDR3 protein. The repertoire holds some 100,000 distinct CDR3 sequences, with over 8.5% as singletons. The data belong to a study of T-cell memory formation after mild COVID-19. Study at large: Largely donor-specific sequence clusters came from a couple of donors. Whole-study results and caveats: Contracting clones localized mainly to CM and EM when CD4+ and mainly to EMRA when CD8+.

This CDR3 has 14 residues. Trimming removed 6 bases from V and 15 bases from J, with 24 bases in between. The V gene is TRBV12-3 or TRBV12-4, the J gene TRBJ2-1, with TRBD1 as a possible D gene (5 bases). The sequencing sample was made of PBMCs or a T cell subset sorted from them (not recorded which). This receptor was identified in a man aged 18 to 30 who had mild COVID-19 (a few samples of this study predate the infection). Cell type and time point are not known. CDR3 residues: CASSLSIRVGSSFF. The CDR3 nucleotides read TGTGCCAGCAGCCTATCGATCAGGGTCGGTTCGTCGTTCTTC.